Reported below is one T cell receptor beta chain. This sample is part of a study of blood T cell repertoires in COVID-19. The overall study: Samples representing acute and convalescent COVID-19 were sourced from the United States, Italy and Spain.

Original handling: Reference gene primer amplification in the assay estimated nucleated cell counts. Using immunoSEQ multiplex PCR, the repertoire was profiled, and TCRdb retains in-frame clones only, with some absent. From that table come the V and J calls and clone size; the DNA was used to work out D and trimming. The sample comprises about 97,000 clones, around 87% of which are singletons, and about 20% rests with the top ten. Trimming cost V 7 bases and J 0 bases, with 15 bases left between them. This CDR3 contains 14 residues. Germline-derived CDR1 and CDR2 are SQVTM and ANQGSEA. Material for sequencing was peripheral blood. The clonotype comes from a human donor in a cohort sampled during active COVID-19. The gene calls are TRBV29-1 and TRBJ1-1; D ambiguous. CDR3 amino acids: CSADQAQLNTEAFF. CDR3 coding DNA: TGCAGCGCTGATCAGGCTCAGTTGAACACTGAAGCTTTCTTT.